This T cell receptor (beta chain) was sequenced for a study of blood T cells in healthy people across ages. With respect to this clonotype: Antigen: not known.

Study-level points and caveats: Among long-lived donors, naive CD4+ cells were more numerous and diversity higher than in aged donors. The recorded TCR beta diversity per million T cells decreased in a roughly linear manner with age. Diversity estimates from one million T cells were considered underestimates.

The authors ran a second PCR of about 7 to 11 cycles using a sample-barcoded 5' primer and a J-beta primer mix. TCRdb passed the 5' RACE reads through MiXCR, listing each CDR3 protein once. Here the sample spans 700,000 to 900,000 distinct CDR3 sequences, approximately 53% being singletons. V lost 8 bases and J lost 7; bases outside the gene matches: 7. Per the germline V gene, CDR1 is MNHEY and CDR2 is SVGAGI. The CDR3 is 14 amino acids. In each sample, at least 7 million PBMCs were isolated. The sequencing input was blood. The clonotype originates from a man older than 75 in good health. The V and J genes are TRBV6-5 and TRBJ2-1, with 11 nucleotides matching TRBD2. The CDR3 DNA follows: TGTGCCAGCCGCGATAGCGGGAGGGGGAATGAGCAGTTCTTC. It encodes CASRDSGRGNEQFF.